The entry that follows covers one T cell receptor beta chain sequence. Deep was the level used in running the assay. The table came from immunoSEQ multiplex PCR; TCRdb's copy has only in-frame clones and leaves some out. The sample carries roughly 2.2 million clones, more than 80% recorded once. The source of the sample is a study of shared clonotypes between healthy human individuals. V lost 0 bases and J lost 4, with 12 bases in between. The CDR3 extends over 15 amino acids. Looked up from germline, CDR1 is MGHRA and CDR2 is YSYEKL. This TCR was recovered from a man in his late teens or twenties in good health. Some clones in this sample may be carry-over from other donors' samples. The chain uses TRBV4-1 and TRBJ2-5; D call uncertain. Material: naive CD4+ T cells from PBMCs. The subset is: CD45RA+ positively selected. CDR3 nucleotide sequence: TGCGCCAGCAGCCAAGATTGGTACCAAGGAGAGACCCAGTACTTC. This codes for CASSQDWYQGETQYF.